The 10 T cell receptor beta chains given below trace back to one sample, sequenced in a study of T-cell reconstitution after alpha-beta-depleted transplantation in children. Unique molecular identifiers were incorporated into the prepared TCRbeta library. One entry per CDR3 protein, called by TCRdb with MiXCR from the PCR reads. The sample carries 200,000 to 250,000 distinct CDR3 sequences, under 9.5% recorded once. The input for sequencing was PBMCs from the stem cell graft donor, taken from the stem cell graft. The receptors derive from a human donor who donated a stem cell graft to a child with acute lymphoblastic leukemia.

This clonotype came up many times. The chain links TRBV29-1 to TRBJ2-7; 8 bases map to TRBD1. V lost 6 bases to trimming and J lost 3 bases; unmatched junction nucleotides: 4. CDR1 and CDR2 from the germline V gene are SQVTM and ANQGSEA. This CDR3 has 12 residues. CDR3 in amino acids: CSVDGTGYEQYF. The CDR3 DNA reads TGCAGCGTAGATGGGACAGGCTACGAGCAGTACTTC.

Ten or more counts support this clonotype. CDR3 nucleotides: TGCGCCAGCAGCTTAGGGGGCAGGTACTCTGGAAACACCATATATTTT. Protein sequence: CASSLGGRYSGNTIYF. The chain employs TRBV5-1 and TRBJ1-3; the match to TRBD1 covers 7 bases. The CDR3 has 16 residues. Germline CDR1 reads SGHRS; CDR2 reads YFSETQ. The V gene end was trimmed by 2 bases and the J gene end by 0 bases; junction bases not matched to a gene: 5.

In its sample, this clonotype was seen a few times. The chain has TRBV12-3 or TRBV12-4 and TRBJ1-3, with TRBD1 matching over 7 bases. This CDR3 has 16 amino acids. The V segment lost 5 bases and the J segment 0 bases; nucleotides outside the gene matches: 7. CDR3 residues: CASSRPGQHSGNTIYF. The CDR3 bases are TGTGCCAGCAGTAGGCCGGGACAGCACTCTGGAAACACCATATATTTT.

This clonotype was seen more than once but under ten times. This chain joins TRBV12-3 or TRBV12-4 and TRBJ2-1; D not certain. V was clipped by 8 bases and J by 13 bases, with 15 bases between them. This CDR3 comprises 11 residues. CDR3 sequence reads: CASGYSIEQFF. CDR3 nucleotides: TGTGCCAGCGGTTACTCAATAGAACAGTTCTTC.

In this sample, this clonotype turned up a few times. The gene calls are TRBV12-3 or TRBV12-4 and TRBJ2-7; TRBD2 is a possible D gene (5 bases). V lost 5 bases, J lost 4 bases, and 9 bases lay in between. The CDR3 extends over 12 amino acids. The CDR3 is CASSRGSYEQYF. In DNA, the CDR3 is TGTGCCAGCAGTCGGGGTTCATACGAGCAGTACTTC.

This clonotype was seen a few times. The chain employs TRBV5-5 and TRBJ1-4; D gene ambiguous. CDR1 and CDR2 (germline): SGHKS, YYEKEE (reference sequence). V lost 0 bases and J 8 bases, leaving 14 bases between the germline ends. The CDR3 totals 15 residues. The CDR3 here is CASSLDNPGREKLFF. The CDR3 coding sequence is TGTGCCAGCAGCTTGGATAATCCAGGACGGGAAAAACTGTTTTTT. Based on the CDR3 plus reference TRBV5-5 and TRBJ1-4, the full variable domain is DAGVTQSPTHLIKTRGQQVTLRCSPISGHKSVSWYQQVLGQGPQFIFQYYEKEERGRGNFPDRFSARQFPNYSSELNVNALLLGDSALYLCASSLDNPGREKLFFGSGTQLSVL.

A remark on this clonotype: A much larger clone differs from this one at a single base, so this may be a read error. The CDR3 DNA is TGTGCCTGCAGCCAAGCTAAAGGCGGGCGGAACTCCTACGAGCAGTACTTC. Protein product: CACSQAKGGRNSYEQYF. The chain links TRBV3-1 to TRBJ2-7; D perhaps matches TRBD2 (5 bases). CDR1 and CDR2 (germline): LGHDT, YNNKEL (reference sequence). The CDR3 runs to 17 residues.

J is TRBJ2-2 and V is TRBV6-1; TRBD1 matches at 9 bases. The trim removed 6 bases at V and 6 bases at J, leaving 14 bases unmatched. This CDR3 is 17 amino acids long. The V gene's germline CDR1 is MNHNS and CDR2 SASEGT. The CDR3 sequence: CASRRGGQGGKAGELFF. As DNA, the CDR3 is TGTGCCAGCAGACGAGGGGGACAGGGAGGGAAGGCCGGGGAGCTGTTTTTT.

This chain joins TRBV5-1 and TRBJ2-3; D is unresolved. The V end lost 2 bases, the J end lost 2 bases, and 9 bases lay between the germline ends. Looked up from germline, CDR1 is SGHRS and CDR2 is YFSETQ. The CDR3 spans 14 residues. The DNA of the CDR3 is TGCGCCAGCAGCTTTGGTGAATCCACAGATACGCAGTATTTT. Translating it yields CASSFGESTDTQYF.

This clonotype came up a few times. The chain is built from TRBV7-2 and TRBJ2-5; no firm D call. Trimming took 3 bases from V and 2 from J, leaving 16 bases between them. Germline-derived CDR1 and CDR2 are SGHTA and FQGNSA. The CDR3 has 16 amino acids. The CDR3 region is CASSLMSAGVQETQYF. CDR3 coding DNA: TGTGCCAGCAGCTTGATGAGCGCTGGCGTTCAAGAGACCCAGTACTTC.